The table lists the clone carrying this T cell receptor (beta chain) with a count of one. This sample is drawn from a study of blood T cell repertoires in COVID-19. Only in-frame clones appear in the TCRdb table, and some are missing; sequencing was by immunoSEQ multiplex PCR. This table has about 260,000 clones, under 90% appearing once. The TCR originated in a young man with acute COVID-19. The sequenced sample was PBMCs or T cells enriched from blood (not recorded which).

This CDR3 is CASSHRVVTEAFF. The CDR3 nucleotides read TGTGCCAGTAGTCACAGGGTGGTGACTGAAGCTTTCTTT. The chain employs TRBV19 and TRBJ1-1; the D gene is possibly TRBD1 (6 bases). The CDR3 sequence is 13 residues long. The V gene lost 5 bases and the J gene lost 5 bases, with 12 bases spanning the gap. In germline, CDR1 is LNHDA, CDR2 SQIVND (reference sequence).